The present T cell receptor beta chain was sequenced within a study of shared clonotypes between healthy human individuals (TCRdb year 2020). Background for the entire study: A few men and a couple of women, aged 18 to 49 years, made up the cohort. Per donor, three plates each were used for CD4 naive and CD4 memory, two for CD8 naive, and one for CD8 memory. The study deeply sequenced blood TCR repertoires of about 5 healthy adults to estimate repertoire size and the extent of clonotype sharing between individuals. To increase sequencing depth and limit assay-specific biases, different laboratories used diverse techniques to prepare libraries and sequence TCR repertoires. Leukapheresis yielded between about 0.94 and 8.9 billion PBMCs per donor.

What the study reported, not specific to this receptor: Sampling was restricted to blood, and TCR repertoires in tissue are likely to differ from TCR repertoires in blood. Based on pairwise subsampling, the degree of clonotype sharing among donors was expected to be affected by sequencing depth. Compared with non-shared clonotypes, the clonotypes found in all four sorted-subset donors had higher generation probabilities. Across a handful of donors, around 5% of naive CD4, approximately 4% of naive CD8, about 2% of memory CD4, and approximately 0.42% of memory CD8 clonotypes were shared. Rarefaction of sorted-subset datasets indicated incomplete sequencing despite the large sequencing depth. Estimated clonotype richness was generally larger for naive than for memory subsets. Because the study included only a small number of donors, the genetic and exposure-history diversity represented was limited.

About this clone itself: Its target antigen remains unknown. Base qualities are not recorded, but no much larger clone differs from it by a single base.

Using the deep immunoSEQ assay, TCR CDR3 regions were amplified from genomic DNA by multiplex PCR. Extracted genomic DNA from each cell subset was distributed evenly across all wells of several immunoSEQ 96-well plates, and each plate was treated as a replicate. Each replicate PCR for sorted subsets received around 200 ng genomic DNA, equal to 28,000 or so T cell genomes. Purified libraries were measured with a Qubit 3.0 fluorometer, size-checked on a Bioanalyzer 2100, and measured again with the KAPA Library Quantification kit. Each immunoSEQ 96-well plate was sequenced on its own single-read 150-cycle Illumina NextSeq 550 flow cell. The paper's processing steps were these. The immunoSEQ output contained only junctional sequences without quality scores, so filtering could not match that applied to full-length reads. Sequences were annotated with PyIR, a Python wrapper for IgBLAST v1.9, and V/J genes and CDR3 were assigned using IMGT germline references. Any read was removed if the V/J assignment was weak (E-value above 1e-6), the CDR3 was missing, or the read contained stop codons, out-of-frame junctions, or ambiguous translated residues. A V3J clonotype was defined by an identical inferred V gene, J gene, and CDR3 amino acid sequence. The percentage overlap between two repertoires was calculated by dividing the number of shared unique clonotypes by the size of the smaller repertoire. Three approaches were used to assess repertoire richness: RTK rarefaction, the Chao1 estimator, and Recon v2.1 estimates of unobserved clonotypes. For all TCRbeta clonotypes obtained by the gDNA method from a handful of donors, generation probabilities were computed with OLGA. TCRdb re-hosts the immuneACCESS table, in-frame sequences only. Its copies lack some clones; in the studies checked, an unresolved V gene accounts for under half of them, and the cause for the rest is not known. V, J and clone size are taken as reported in that table, and D and trimming were inferred from the DNA itself. Across this sample there are more than 900,000 clones, with 75% to 85% seen only once. Together, the top ten hold 0.6% to 0.75% of the sample.

V and J are truncated by 5 bases and 7 bases respectively, leaving an intervening sequence of 20 bases. Via the germline V gene, CDR1 is SGHTA and CDR2 FQGTGA. Reading from cysteine to phenylalanine, the CDR3 counts 16 amino acids. The only DNA kept is the CDR3, 48 bases in frame from the first base. Healthy HIV-negative adults with no recently reported acute infections or vaccinations were included as donors. Every donor was a Caucasian adult residing in Nashville, Tennessee, USA. CD4+ T cells were enriched by magnetic negative selection, after which naive cells were positively selected on CD45RA and the negative fraction was taken as the memory subset. After blood collection by leukapheresis, PBMCs were isolated using Ficoll-Histopaque density gradient centrifugation and then cryopreserved in the vapor phase of liquid nitrogen. Analytical flow cytometry was used to check the purity and quantity of every magnetically sorted T cell population. Genomic DNA was isolated from every sorted fraction and measured by UV absorbance on a Nanodrop 2000c.

The origin of this receptor is a man between 18 and 35 years old in good health. Some clones in this sample may be carry-over from other donors' samples. Sequencing was performed on memory CD4+ T cells from PBMCs. The meaning of the sample's cell subset or site label: CD45RA-negative fraction. Here the chain combines TRBV7-3 and TRBJ2-2; a tentative D match to TRBD1 spans 5 bases. For the CDR3, the sequence is CASSPTGHRDGGELFF. At the DNA level, the sequence is TGTGCCAGCAGCCCAACCGGACATCGAGATGGCGGGGAGCTGTTTTTT.